The sequence of this TCR beta chain was determined in a study of identical twins. TCRdb called the 5' RACE reads again in MiXCR, with one record for every CDR3 protein. The sample gives 400,000 to 600,000 distinct CDR3 sequences, approximately 20% of which show up once; about 0.48% is in the top ten. Germline CDR1 is ENHRY and CDR2 is SYGVKD. V lost 8 bases to trimming and J lost 2 bases, with 12 bases between them. The CDR3 is 13 residues long. The same data also went into a second study, on yellow fever vaccine responses in identical twins.

The chain combines TRBV10-3 with TRBJ2-5; D gene uncertain. This receptor was taken from a woman under 30 in good health. The sample consisted of CD4+ T cells sorted from blood. The CDR3, as DNA: TGTGCCATCGCGGACGGCCGGCAAGAGACCCAGTACTTC. Translated: CAIADGRQETQYF.